One sample yielded the 22 T cell receptor beta chains listed below, sequenced in a study of PD-1 blockade in classical Hodgkin lymphoma. Stated time point: cycle 4 day 1 (C4D1), after 6 weeks of nivolumab. Each patient's relapse followed autologous stem cell transplantation, and brentuximab vedotin exposure varied. Clones were sequenced by immunoSEQ multiplex PCR, and TCRdb holds only the in-frame ones, with some missing. The sample has nearly 25,000 clones, around three quarters seen once. This material consisted of peripheral blood mononuclear cells (PBMCs), taken before the fourth cycle of nivolumab. The source is a human donor with classical Hodgkin lymphoma.

This clone has just a few counts. V usage is TRBV29-1 and J usage is TRBJ1-2, with 7 bases fitting TRBD1. The CDR3 runs 16 residues. V was pared by 7 bases and J by 5 bases, with 19 bases of the junction left unmatched. CDR1 and CDR2 (germline): SQVTM, ANQGSEA. The CDR3 bases are TGCAGCGCCCACCCCGTGAGACAGGGCTCTACTTATGGCTACACCTTC. Translated: CSAHPVRQGSTYGYTF. Full variable domain (missing parts from reference TRBV29-1 and TRBJ1-2): SAVISQKPSRDICQRGTSLTIQCQVDSQVTMMFWYRQQPGQSLTLIATANQGSEATYESGFVIDKFPISRPNLTFSTLTVSNMSPEDSSIYLCSAHPVRQGSTYGYTFGSGTRLTVV.

DNA of the CDR3: TGTGCCAGCAGGAGAACAGGGCTTAATGAAGCTTTCTTT. Its protein is CASRRTGLNEAFF. The chain employs TRBV6-5 and TRBJ1-1; D is possibly TRBD1 (6 bases). V lost 6 bases and J 7 bases, leaving 15 bases between the germline ends. There are 13 residues in the CDR3. Germline CDR1 and CDR2: MNHEY and SVGAGI.

The chain is built from TRBV9 and TRBJ1-2; the match to TRBD1 covers 8 bases. V shed 3 bases, J shed 4 bases, and the junction held 5 bases outside the gene matches. This CDR3 spans 14 amino acids. Germline V lookup: CDR1 SGDLS, CDR2 YYNGEE. The CDR3: CASSAQGALYGYTF. The CDR3 DNA follows: TGTGCCAGCAGCGCCCAGGGGGCTCTCTATGGCTACACCTTC.

V is TRBV28 and J is TRBJ2-1, with 10 bases fitting TRBD2. Per the germline V gene, CDR1 is MDHEN and CDR2 is SYDVKM. CDR3 length equals 17 residues. Unmatched junction bases numbered 9, after V lost 6 bases and J lost 1 base. CDR3 amino acids: CASRTPASGGSYNEQFF. The CDR3 DNA reads as TGTGCCAGCAGGACCCCCGCTAGCGGGGGTTCCTACAATGAGCAGTTCTTC.

V is TRBV29-1 and J is TRBJ1-2, with 8 bases identical to TRBD1. The CDR3 covers 15 residues. In germline, CDR1 is SQVTM, CDR2 ANQGSEA. V shed 6 bases and J 3 bases; nucleotides not matched to a gene: 12. CDR3 protein: CSVSGSGQAYYGYTF. In DNA form, the CDR3 reads TGCAGCGTGTCAGGCTCGGGACAGGCATACTATGGCTACACCTTC.

This CDR3 reads CASSKNRGNTEAFF. CDR3 in DNA: TGTGCCAGCAGCAAGAACAGGGGGAACACTGAAGCTTTCTTT. V and J are TRBV6-5 and TRBJ1-1; TRBD1 agrees at 7 bases. CDR3 length equals 14 residues. Germline V CDR1 and CDR2: MNHEY, SVGAGI. Trimming at V came to 6 bases and at J to 1 base, leaving 5 bases not matched to a gene.

The V call is TRBV6-1, the J call TRBJ2-7; 7 bases are a match to TRBD2. CDR3 length equals 12 residues. Germline values: CDR1 MNHNS, CDR2 SASEGT. V lost 3 bases to trimming and J lost 5 bases; unmatched junction nucleotides: 1. This CDR3 is CASSEAGDEQYV. The CDR3 DNA reads TGTGCCAGCAGTGAGGCGGGGGACGAGCAGTACGTC.

This chain uses TRBV5-6 with TRBJ1-2; perhaps TRBD1 as D (5 bases). The germline V gene has CDR1 SGHDT and CDR2 YYEEEE. This CDR3 spans 15 amino acids. The V and J ends lost 0 bases and 4 bases respectively, with 13 bases between them. CDR3 sequence reads: CASSLGDRPLYGYTF. As DNA, the CDR3 is TGTGCCAGCAGCTTGGGGGACCGTCCTCTCTATGGCTACACCTTC.

The V gene is TRBV2, the J gene TRBJ2-1, with D tentatively TRBD2 (5 bases). Trimming pared 3 bases from V and 7 bases from J, leaving 10 bases between. The CDR3 is 13 residues long. Germline assignment: CDR1 SNHLY and CDR2 FYNNEI. CDR3 nucleotide sequence: TGTGCCAGCAGTGACAACGGACTGAATGAGCAGTTCTTC. It encodes CASSDNGLNEQFF.

In this sample, this clone turned up a few times. The rearrangement links TRBV7-2 to TRBJ1-5; 8 bases are a match to TRBD1. After removal of 6 bases from V and 7 bases from J, the junction contained 11 bases not matched to a gene. CDR3 size: 15 residues. Germline CDR1 and CDR2: SGHTA and FQGNSA. CDR3 in amino acids: CASRLRTGSYQPQHF. The CDR3 DNA reads TGTGCCAGCAGATTGAGGACAGGGTCTTACCAGCCCCAGCATTTT.

The rearrangement links TRBV7-2 to TRBJ2-7, with D unclear. This CDR3 has 15 residues. Germline CDR1 reads SGHTA; CDR2 reads FQGNSA. Trimming shortened V by 5 bases and J by 3 bases, and 17 bases separated the two germline ends. The CDR3 protein is CASSHLVAIDYEQYF. Written as DNA, the CDR3 is TGTGCCAGCAGCCATCTTGTAGCAATCGACTACGAGCAGTACTTC.

Only a few counts were recorded for this clone. CDR3 in DNA: TGTGCCTGGAATATAGGCAGTGGCAATCAGCCCCAGCATTTT. Protein product: CAWNIGSGNQPQHF. The chain carries TRBV30 and TRBJ1-5; D remains unclear. The V gene's germline CDR1 is GTSNPN and CDR2 SVGIG (reference sequence). V was trimmed by 4 bases and J by 2 bases, leaving 12 bases between them. CDR3 size: 14 residues.

The chain recombines TRBV10-1 with TRBJ1-6; no definite D call. Germline V lookup: CDR1 WNHNN, CDR2 SYGVQD (reference sequence). The CDR3 consists of 12 residues. Trimming stripped 5 bases from V and 7 bases from J, with 6 bases between. CDR3 sequence (DNA): TGCGCCAGCAGTCTCGGGAATTCACCCCTCCACTTT. Its translation: CASSLGNSPLHF.

This clone turned up a few times. The rearrangement uses TRBV7-9 and TRBJ2-1, with TRBD2 matching 10 bases. The germline V gene has CDR1 SEHNR and CDR2 FQNEAQ (reference sequence). J was trimmed by 4 bases and V by 5 bases; bases with no gene match: 8. The CDR3 length is 16 residues. The CDR3 here is CASSLTSGALYNEQFF. CDR3 coding DNA: TGTGCCAGCAGCCTCACTAGCGGGGCACTATACAATGAGCAGTTCTTC.

Note on this clone: Sequence at one end of the junction differs from germline and may be a read error. This chain uses TRBV18 with TRBJ1-1, with D possibly TRBD1 on 5 matching bases. Germline-derived CDR1 and CDR2 are KGHSH and LQKENI. This CDR3 has 16 residues. Written as DNA, the CDR3 is TGTGCCAGCTCAACCGGCGGGGCACGGGGGAACATTGAAGCTTTCTTT. It yields the protein CASSTGGARGNIEAFF.

This clone was seen only once. The rearrangement uses TRBV7-2 and TRBJ1-2; D may be TRBD1 (6 bases). CDR1 and CDR2 from the germline V gene are SGHTA and FQGNSA. The V end lost 1 base, the J end lost 4 bases, and 19 bases lay between the germline ends. This CDR3 comprises 17 residues. The DNA for the CDR3 is TGTGCCAGCAGCTTAGATCCGGAGAGGGGGACACCCTATGGCTACACCTTC. Residues: CASSLDPERGTPYGYTF.

The table lists this clone with a count of one. J is TRBJ2-5 and V is TRBV19; 8 positions match TRBD1. V dropped 2 bases and J dropped 0; count of bases not matched to a gene: 2. CDR3 length: 15 residues. Germline V gene data show CDR1 as LNHDA and CDR2 as SQIVND (reference sequence). The CDR3 nucleotides are TGTGCCAGTAGTATATGGGACAGGAACCAAGAGACCCAGTACTTC. Translating it yields CASSIWDRNQETQYF.

The table lists this clone with a count of one. The chain employs TRBV5-6 and TRBJ1-1, with 7 positions matching TRBD1. The CDR3 runs 17 residues. The V gene's germline CDR1 is SGHDT and CDR2 YYEEEE. Trimming at V came to 2 bases and at J to 6 bases, leaving 16 bases not matched to a gene. As DNA, the CDR3 is TGTGCCAGCAGCTTATTACTAACCACAGGGGAGGGGGCTGAAGCTTTCTTT. Translation: CASSLLLTTGEGAEAFF.

The gene calls are TRBV6-1 and TRBJ1-6; no firm D call. V was cut by 0 bases and J by 7 bases, with 10 bases left in between. This CDR3 has 15 residues. Germline-derived CDR1 and CDR2 are MNHNS and SASEGT. The CDR3 DNA is TGTGCCAGCAGTGAAGCGAGACGCACGAATTCACCCCTCCACTTT. Its translation is CASSEARRTNSPLHF.

Only a few counts were recorded for this clone. The chain joins TRBV6-5 to TRBJ2-7; D unclear. The CDR3 loop spans 11 amino acids. The germline V and J ends were trimmed by 4 bases and 7 bases, with 8 bases remaining between them. Germline loops: CDR1 MNHEY, CDR2 SVGAGI. The CDR3 DNA reads TGTGCCAGCAGTTTCGGTCGGGAGCAGTACTTC. Amino acid sequence: CASSFGREQYF.

The chain employs TRBV7-9 and TRBJ1-2, with 7 bases aligning to TRBD1. The V segment lost 5 bases and the J segment 2 bases; nucleotides outside the gene matches: 11. This CDR3 spans 16 amino acids. CDR1 is SEHNR and CDR2 is FQNEAQ in the germline V gene (reference sequence). Here the CDR3 reads CASSHPRGVLNYGYTF. In nucleotides, the CDR3 is TGTGCCAGCAGCCACCCCAGGGGGGTTTTAAACTATGGCTACACCTTC.

The V gene is TRBV14, the J gene TRBJ1-6, with D unresolved. V was clipped by 1 base and J by 8 bases, with 15 bases between them. CDR3 length: 16 amino acids. Germline V lookup: CDR1 SGHDN, CDR2 FVKESK. The DNA of the CDR3 is TGTGCCAGCAGCCAAGGAATAGGCCAGGCTTATTCACCCCTCCACTTT. It codes for CASSQGIGQAYSPLHF. The full variable domain, in which reference TRBV14 and TRBJ1-6 provide the parts outside the CDR3, is EAGVTQFPSHSVIEKGQTVTLRCDPISGHDNLYWYRRVMGKEIKFLLHFVKESKQDESGMPNNRFLAERTGGTYSTLKVQPAELEDSGVYFCASSQGIGQAYSPLHFGNGTRLTVT.